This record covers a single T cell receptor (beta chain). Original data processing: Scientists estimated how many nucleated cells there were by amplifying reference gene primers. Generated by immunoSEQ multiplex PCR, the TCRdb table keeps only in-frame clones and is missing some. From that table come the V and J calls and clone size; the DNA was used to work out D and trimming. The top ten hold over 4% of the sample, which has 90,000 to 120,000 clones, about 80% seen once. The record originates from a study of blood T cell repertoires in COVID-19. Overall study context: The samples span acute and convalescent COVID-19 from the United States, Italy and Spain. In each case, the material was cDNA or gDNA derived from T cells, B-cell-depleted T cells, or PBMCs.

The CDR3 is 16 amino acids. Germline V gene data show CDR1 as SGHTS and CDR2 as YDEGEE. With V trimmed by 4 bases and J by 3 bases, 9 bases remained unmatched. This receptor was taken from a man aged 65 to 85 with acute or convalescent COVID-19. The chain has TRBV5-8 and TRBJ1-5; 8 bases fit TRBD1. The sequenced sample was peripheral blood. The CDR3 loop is CASSAIDRGPNQPQHF. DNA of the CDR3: TGTGCCAGCAGCGCGATCGACAGGGGCCCCAATCAGCCCCAGCATTTT.